The 20 T cell receptor beta chains in this list originate from one sample, sequenced in a study of blood T cell repertoires in COVID-19. Clones were sequenced by immunoSEQ multiplex PCR, and TCRdb holds only the in-frame ones, with some missing. This sample has tens of thousands of clones, with roughly 80% found just once. The specimen was peripheral blood. These receptors all come from a woman aged 60-70 years with acute or convalescent COVID-19.

The CDR3 sequence: CASSSRTAYEQYF. DNA of the CDR3: TGTGCCAGCAGCTCCCGGACAGCCTACGAGCAGTACTTC. The chain joins TRBV5-5 to TRBJ2-7, with D tentatively TRBD1 (6 bases). Germline V gene data show CDR1 as SGHKS and CDR2 as YYEKEE (reference sequence). Trimming stripped 3 bases from V and 2 bases from J, with 9 bases between. CDR3 length: 13 amino acids.

V is TRBV5-5 and J is TRBJ1-4; TRBD1 aligns across 7 bases. V gave up 0 bases and J gave up 8 bases; unmatched junction bases: 13. The CDR3 runs 17 residues. Looked up from germline, CDR1 is SGHKS and CDR2 is YYEKEE (reference sequence). The DNA of the CDR3 is TGTGCCAGCAGCTTGGGACGGATGACGACAGGGCGGGAAAAACTGTTTTTT. Translation gives CASSLGRMTTGREKLFF.

This chain uses TRBV11-2 with TRBJ2-7; D not certain. CDR3 length: 15 residues. Germline V CDR1 and CDR2: SGHAT, FQNNGV. Trimming removed 1 base at V and 4 bases at J, with 14 bases between. For the CDR3, the DNA is TGTGCCAGCAGCTTAGGACTGACGGTTCTGTACGAGCAGTACTTC. Its protein is CASSLGLTVLYEQYF.

V usage is TRBV18 and J usage is TRBJ1-3; D remains ambiguous. V dropped 2 bases and J dropped 9 bases, with 11 bases sitting between them. The CDR3 consists of 13 residues. Germline loops: CDR1 KGHSH, CDR2 LQKENI. In DNA form, the CDR3 reads TGTGCCAGCTCACCAGATTTCGAGGGCACCATATATTTT. It encodes CASSPDFEGTIYF.

J is TRBJ2-6 and V is TRBV5-1; possible D gene TRBD2, 5 bases. The germline V gene encodes CDR1 SGHRS and CDR2 YFSETQ. V was trimmed by 7 bases and J by 10 bases, leaving 27 bases between them. The CDR3 consists of 17 residues. CDR3: CASGLESVHKVGNVLTF. The CDR3 DNA sequence: TGCGCCAGCGGACTCGAATCGGTTCACAAAGTCGGGAACGTCCTGACTTTC.

In its sample, this clone was seen a few times. The chain recombines TRBV5-1 with TRBJ1-1; 7 positions match TRBD1. The CDR3 is made up of 17 amino acids. The V gene's germline CDR1 is SGHRS and CDR2 YFSETQ. Unmatched junction bases numbered 10, after V lost 1 base and J lost 1 base. CDR3 region: CASSLYLSQGSNTEAFF. The CDR3 nucleotides read TGCGCCAGCAGCTTGTACCTCTCACAGGGGTCGAACACTGAAGCTTTCTTT.

The chain couples TRBV3-1 (or the pseudogene TRBV3-2) to TRBJ2-5, with D hard to call. The germline V gene encodes CDR1 LGHDT and CDR2 YNNKEL (reference sequence). Trimming shortened V by 1 base and J by 0 bases, and 3 bases separated the two germline ends. The CDR3 has 13 amino acids. For the CDR3, the DNA is TGTGCCAGCAGCCAAGGTAACCAAGAGACCCAGTACTTC. It encodes CASSQGNQETQYF.

The sample holds a few counts of this clone. The V call is TRBV6-1, the J call TRBJ1-1; D gene unclear. Trimming removed 2 bases from V and 0 bases from J, with 19 bases in between. In germline, CDR1 is MNHNS, CDR2 SASEGT. CDR3 size: 18 residues. The CDR3 coding sequence is TGTGCCAGCAGTGAATTTCCCTTGACACCCCCTATGAACACTGAAGCTTTCTTT. Its protein product is CASSEFPLTPPMNTEAFF.

The chain recombines TRBV7-6 with TRBJ2-3; D is ambiguous. Trimming stripped 1 base from V and 3 bases from J, with 5 bases between. Germline CDR1 SGHVS, CDR2 FNYEAQ. The CDR3 totals 13 residues. The DNA of the CDR3 is TGTGCCAGCAGCTTAGACAGAACAGATACGCAGTATTTT. Translation: CASSLDRTDTQYF.

This clone came up a few times. V gene TRBV3-1 (or the pseudogene TRBV3-2) combines with J gene TRBJ1-1, with D uncertain. This CDR3 spans 13 amino acids. V was cut by 4 bases and J by 1 base, with 7 bases left in between. Germline CDR1 LGHDT, CDR2 YNNKEL (reference sequence). This chain's CDR3 is CASSRRQNTEAFF. In nucleotides, the CDR3 is TGTGCCAGCAGCCGCCGACAGAACACTGAAGCTTTCTTT.

This clone was counted once. The chain uses TRBV2 and TRBJ2-2; TRBD1 matches at 11 bases. With 6 bases clipped from V and 4 bases from J, the junction kept 4 bases outside the gene matches. The germline V gene encodes CDR1 SNHLY and CDR2 FYNNEI. The CDR3 is 15 amino acids. The CDR3 loop reads CASSKGQGGTGELFF. Written as DNA, the CDR3 is TGTGCCAGCAGCAAGGGACAGGGGGGCACCGGGGAGCTGTTTTTT.

The sample holds a few counts of this clone. The chain links TRBV9 to TRBJ2-1; the match to TRBD1 covers 9 bases. J was trimmed by 9 bases and V by 2 bases; bases with no gene match: 12. Germline V CDR1 and CDR2: SGDLS, YYNGEE. CDR3 length: 16 amino acids. CDR3: CASSVALQGAGGEQFF. CDR3 DNA: TGTGCCAGCAGCGTTGCGCTACAGGGGGCGGGCGGTGAGCAGTTCTTC.

The chain joins TRBV5-1 to TRBJ2-3, with D possibly being TRBD1 (6 bases). V dropped 0 bases and J dropped 2 bases, with 10 bases sitting between them. Germline CDR1 reads SGHRS; CDR2 reads YFSETQ. The CDR3 sequence is 15 residues long. The DNA of the CDR3 is TGCGCCAGCAGCTTGGGACAGGTTACCACAGATACGCAGTATTTT. This translates into CASSLGQVTTDTQYF. Supplemented by reference TRBV5-1 and TRBJ2-3, the full variable domain reads KAGVTQTPRYLIKTRGQQVTLSCSPISGHRSVSWYQQTPGQGLQFLFEYFSETQRNKGNFPGRFSGRQFSNSRSEMNVSTLELGDSALYLCASSLGQVTTDTQYFGPGTRLTVL.

Judged by abundance, this clone is medium-sized. The rearrangement joins TRBV5-4 to TRBJ2-1; D perhaps matches TRBD2 (5 bases). V lost 2 bases and J 8 bases, leaving 5 bases between the germline ends. The germline V gene encodes CDR1 SGHNT and CDR2 YYREEE (reference sequence). CDR3 length: 11 amino acids. The CDR3 reads CASSFGDEQFF. The CDR3 nucleotides read TGTGCCAGCAGCTTCGGGGATGAGCAGTTCTTC.

V and J are TRBV28 and TRBJ2-1, with unresolved D. The CDR3 extends over 13 amino acids. V was clipped by 2 bases and J by 8 bases, with 10 bases between them. Germline-derived CDR1 and CDR2 are MDHEN and SYDVKM. The CDR3 nucleotides are TGTGCCAGCAGTTTAATCGGCAGCGATGAGCAGTTCTTC. It yields the protein CASSLIGSDEQFF. Variable domain in full (rest from reference TRBV28 and TRBJ2-1): DVKVTQSSRYLVKRTGEKVFLECVQDMDHENMFWYRQDPGLGLRLIYFSYDVKMKEKGDIPEGYSVSREKKERFSLILESASTNQTSMYLCASSLIGSDEQFFGPGTRLTVL.

The V gene is TRBV5-1, the J gene TRBJ1-1; D unresolved. CDR1 SGHRS and CDR2 YFSETQ come from the germline V gene. V shed 0 bases and J shed 0 bases, with 15 bases lying between them. The CDR3 totals 17 residues. The CDR3 nucleotides are TGCGCCAGCAGCTTGGGGGCATCTTCGGGGATGAACACTGAAGCTTTCTTT. This gives the protein CASSLGASSGMNTEAFF.

This clone has more than one count but fewer than ten. This chain's CDR3 is CASSPLQGAYGYTF. DNA for the CDR3: TGTGCCAGCAGTCCTCTCCAGGGGGCCTATGGCTACACCTTC. The chain employs TRBV27 and TRBJ1-2, with 8 bases fitting TRBD1. The germline CDR1 and CDR2 sequences are MNHEY and SMNVEV (reference sequence). V was pared by 5 bases and J by 4 bases, with 6 bases of the junction left unmatched. The CDR3 sequence is 14 residues long.

The sample holds a few counts of this clone. The V gene is TRBV5-1, the J gene TRBJ1-6; possible D gene TRBD1, 6 bases. The germline V and J ends were trimmed by 3 bases and 6 bases, with 19 bases remaining between them. Germline lookup yields CDR1 SGHRS and CDR2 YFSETQ. This CDR3 region has 17 residues. The CDR3 region is CASSSSDSTGPNSPLHF. The CDR3 region has the DNA TGCGCCAGCAGCTCCTCGGACAGCACGGGGCCTAATTCACCCCTCCACTTT. The full variable domain, with the rest looked up from reference TRBV5-1 and TRBJ1-6, is KAGVTQTPRYLIKTRGQQVTLSCSPISGHRSVSWYQQTPGQGLQFLFEYFSETQRNKGNFPGRFSGRQFSNSRSEMNVSTLELGDSALYLCASSSSDSTGPNSPLHFGNGTRLTVT.

J is TRBJ2-1 and V is TRBV5-1; 7 bases fit TRBD1. Per the germline V gene, CDR1 is SGHRS and CDR2 is YFSETQ. V lost 3 bases, J lost 4 bases, and 4 bases stayed unmatched. This CDR3 has 14 residues. As DNA, the CDR3 is TGCGCCAGCAGCTCGGGACAGACTTACAATGAGCAGTTCTTC. Its translation: CASSSGQTYNEQFF. Full variable domain (remainder filled in from reference TRBV5-1 and TRBJ2-1): KAGVTQTPRYLIKTRGQQVTLSCSPISGHRSVSWYQQTPGQGLQFLFEYFSETQRNKGNFPGRFSGRQFSNSRSEMNVSTLELGDSALYLCASSSGQTYNEQFFGPGTRLTVL.

The chain couples TRBV3-1 (or the pseudogene TRBV3-2) to TRBJ1-1; 7 bases align to TRBD1. The V segment lost 1 base and the J segment 14 bases; nucleotides outside the gene matches: 7. Germline V CDR1 and CDR2: LGHDT, YNNKEL (reference sequence). The CDR3 extends over 12 amino acids. The CDR3 nucleotides are TGTGCCAGCAGCCAAGGAGGACAGGCGGGCTTCTTT. Translating it yields CASSQGGQAGFF.